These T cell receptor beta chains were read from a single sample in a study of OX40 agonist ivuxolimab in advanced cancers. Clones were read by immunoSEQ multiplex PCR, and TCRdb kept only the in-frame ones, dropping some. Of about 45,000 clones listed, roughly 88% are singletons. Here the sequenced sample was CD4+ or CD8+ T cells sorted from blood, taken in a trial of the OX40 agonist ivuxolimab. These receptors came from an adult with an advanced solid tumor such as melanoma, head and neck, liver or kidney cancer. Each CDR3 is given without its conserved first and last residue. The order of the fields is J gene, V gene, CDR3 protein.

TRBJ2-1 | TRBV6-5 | ASSWGAHNEQF
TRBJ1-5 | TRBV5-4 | ASSLAGQGHSNQPQH
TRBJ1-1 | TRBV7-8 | ASSLIQGGTEAF
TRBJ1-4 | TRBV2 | ASSESAQGGEKLF
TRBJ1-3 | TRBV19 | ASTLTEISGNTIY
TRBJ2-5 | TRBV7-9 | ASSPTLALETQY
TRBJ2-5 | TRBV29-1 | SVDYTGGMETQY
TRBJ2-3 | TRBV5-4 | ASSPGTDTQY
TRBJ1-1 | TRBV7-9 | ASSLLRTGGTEAF
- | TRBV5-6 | ASSFGTNARYEQY
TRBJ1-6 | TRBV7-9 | ASSLNSSPGNSPLH
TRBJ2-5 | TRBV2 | ASGTRVPRYQETQY
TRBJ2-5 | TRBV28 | ASSRDRGETQY
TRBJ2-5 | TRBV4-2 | ASSQEGGAAGAGGETQY
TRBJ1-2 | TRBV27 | ASSPDGYPGYGYT
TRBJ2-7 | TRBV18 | ASSPRALSGSEQY
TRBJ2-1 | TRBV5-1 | ASSLDGQGYNEQF
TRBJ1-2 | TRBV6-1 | ASSDMPNYGYT
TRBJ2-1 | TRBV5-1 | ASSLGPRGETSGIGMQF
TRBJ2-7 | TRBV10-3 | AIRGGGSYEQY
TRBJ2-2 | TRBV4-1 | ASSHAATGTFIRELF
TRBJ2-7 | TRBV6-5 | ASRRDSSRDEQY
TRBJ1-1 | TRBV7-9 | ASSLAAQGTEAF
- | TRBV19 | ATGTGTYEQY
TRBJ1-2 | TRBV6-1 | ASRAPANAKGYT
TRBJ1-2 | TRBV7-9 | ASSLGRGLDYGYT
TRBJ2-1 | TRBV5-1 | ASSLASSSGNEQF
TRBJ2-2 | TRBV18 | ASSPTVRPNTGELF
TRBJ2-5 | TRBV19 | ASAGTSGGERDTQY
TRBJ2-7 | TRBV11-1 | ASRKSEREQY
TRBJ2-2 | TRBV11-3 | ASSLKGWLNTGELF
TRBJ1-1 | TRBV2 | ASRRVGVYDTEAF
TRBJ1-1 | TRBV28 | ASSLGRNTEAF
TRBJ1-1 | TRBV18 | ASSDSRLQNNTEAF
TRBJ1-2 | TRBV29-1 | SVEDLAQGDGYT
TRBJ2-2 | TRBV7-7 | ASSSDSTGELF
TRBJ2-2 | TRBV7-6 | ASSLRGAGLNTGELF
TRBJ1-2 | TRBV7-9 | ASSLGANYGYT
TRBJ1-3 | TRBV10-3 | AIKMVAGPGNTIY
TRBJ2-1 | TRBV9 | ASSVRGGNEQF
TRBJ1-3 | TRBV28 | ASSLRGLRGNTIY
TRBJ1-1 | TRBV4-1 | ASSHSGQGSTEAF
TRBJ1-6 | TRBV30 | AWSGEGSRFYNSPLH
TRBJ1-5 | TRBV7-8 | ASSYGAGNQPQH
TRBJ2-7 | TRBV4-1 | ASSQDGLAGNEQY
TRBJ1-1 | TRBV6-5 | ASSGHMNTEAF
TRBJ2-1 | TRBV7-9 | ASSLGALAGVYNEQF
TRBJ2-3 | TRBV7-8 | ASSPRTLQTDTQY
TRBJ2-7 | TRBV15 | ATSIQTGYRYEQY
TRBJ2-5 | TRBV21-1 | ASSKAWDRKETQY
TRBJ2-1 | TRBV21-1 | ASGPEPTPAANPSGNEQF
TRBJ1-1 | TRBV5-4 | ASSLGGDAEAF
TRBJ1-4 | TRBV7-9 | ASSTGTQLNEKLF
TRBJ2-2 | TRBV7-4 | ASSRLAGETGELF
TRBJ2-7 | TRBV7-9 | ASSFLGGPYEQY
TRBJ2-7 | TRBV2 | ASSGPTGTSSYEQY
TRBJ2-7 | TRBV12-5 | ASGLGLGLVYEQY
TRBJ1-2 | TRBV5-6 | ASSLVGKVNYGYT
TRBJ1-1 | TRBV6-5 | ASSRDTWGTEAF